The 9 T cell receptor beta chains reported below all come from one sample, sequenced in a study (dated by TCRdb to 2016 to 2018). Receptors were amplified or captured by RT-PCR. The sequencer was an Illumina MiSeq. In-frame beta chains were kept once TCRdb had trimmed the public reads at Q25 with fastp and called clones with MiXCR. Records with the same CDR3 protein are collapsed into one entry carrying the most frequent genes and DNA. Here the sample has more than 600,000 distinct CDR3 sequences; over 12% occur a single time. The top ten hold about 3.9% of the sample. Sequenced input: memory CD4+ T cells from blood. The receptor source for this set is a female donor in good health, serving as a healthy control.

J is TRBJ2-3 and V is TRBV6-2 or TRBV6-3; D is perhaps TRBD2 (6 bases). CDR3 length equals 15 residues. The germline V gene has CDR1 MNHEY and CDR2 SVGEGT. Trimming left V 5 bases short and J 4 bases short, with 16 bases between. In DNA, the CDR3 is TGTGCCAGCAGTCGTAGCGGTGGAGATGCAGATACGCAGTATTTT. It yields the protein CASSRSGGDADTQYF.

This chain uses TRBV6-5 with TRBJ1-5; D gene uncertain. Germline-derived CDR1 and CDR2 are MNHEY and SVGAGI. The CDR3 consists of 15 residues. The germline V and J ends were trimmed by 6 bases and 3 bases, with 15 bases remaining between them. CDR3 coding DNA: TGTGCCAGCAGCCCCGGGCGAATTGACAATCAGCCCCAGCATTTT. It encodes CASSPGRIDNQPQHF.

This clonotype turned up a few times. The chain uses TRBV7-3 and TRBJ2-5; D is possibly TRBD2 (6 bases). Germline V gives CDR1 SGHTA, CDR2 FQGTGA. V shed 4 bases and J shed 6 bases, with 12 bases lying between them. This CDR3 spans 13 amino acids. The CDR3 loop is CASSSGDSKTQYF. For the CDR3, the DNA is TGTGCCAGCAGCTCTGGGGACTCCAAGACCCAGTACTTC.

This clonotype was observed many times. V and J are TRBV20-1 and TRBJ2-5; 8 bases fit TRBD1. Germline V gives CDR1 DFQATT, CDR2 SNEGSKA (reference sequence). The CDR3 has 15 amino acids. V shed 2 bases, J shed 4 bases, and the junction held 9 bases outside the gene matches. Written as DNA, the CDR3 is TGCAGTGCTAGACCCCGACAGGGGCTAGGAGAGACCCAGTACTTC. Amino acids: CSARPRQGLGETQYF.

Here the CDR3 reads CSAKIPGTGGYYEQYF. The CDR3 bases are TGCAGTGCTAAAATACCCGGGACAGGGGGCTACTACGAGCAGTACTTC. This rearrangement joins TRBV20-1 to TRBJ2-7, with 12 nucleotides matching TRBD1. The ends lost 4 bases at V and 3 bases at J; junction bases unmatched: 10. The CDR3 loop spans 16 amino acids. The germline V gene has CDR1 DFQATT and CDR2 SNEGSKA (reference sequence).

V and J are TRBV5-1 and TRBJ2-3; no definite D call. V shed 7 bases and J shed 2 bases, with 14 bases lying between them. This CDR3 comprises 14 residues. CDR1 and CDR2 from the germline V gene are SGHRS and YFSETQ. The CDR3 DNA reads TGCGCCAGCCGTGACACTATATTCACAGATACGCAGTATTTT. This encodes CASRDTIFTDTQYF.

This clonotype has more than one count but fewer than ten. The chain joins TRBV4-3 to TRBJ2-5; 12 bases fit TRBD2. CDR1 and CDR2 (germline): LGHNA, YSLEER. The CDR3 loop spans 15 amino acids. J gave up 4 bases and V 1 base, and 1 base lay outside the gene matches. In DNA, the CDR3 is TGCGCCAGCAGCCAAGTGGGACTAGCGGGAGAGACCCAGTACTTC. Translated, it gives CASSQVGLAGETQYF.

The chain joins TRBV2 to TRBJ2-7, with 8 positions matching TRBD1. Germline CDR1 is SNHLY and CDR2 is FYNNEI. The length of the CDR3 is 13 residues. V trimming: 4 bases; J trimming: 6 bases; junction bases outside the gene matches: 5. The CDR3 loop is CASSVDRGGEQYF. In DNA form, the CDR3 reads TGTGCCAGCAGTGTTGACAGGGGAGGCGAGCAGTACTTC.

This clonotype was counted at least ten times. The chain employs TRBV25-1 and TRBJ2-5; no definite D call. The CDR3 consists of 13 residues. Per the germline V gene, CDR1 is MGHDK and CDR2 is SYGVNS. Trimming pared 1 base from V and 5 bases from J, leaving 8 bases between. CDR3 DNA sequence: TGTGCCAGCAGTGAATGGCAGGAGGAGACCCAGTACTTC. Translating gives CASSEWQEETQYF.